This T cell receptor beta chain is from a study of blood T cells in healthy people across ages. Study-wide results and limits: Estimates of total diversity, which came from one million sequenced T cells, were considered to be underestimates.

Germline V gives CDR1 SGHTA, CDR2 FQGNSA. The CDR3 runs 13 residues. V shed 0 bases and J shed 11 bases, with 13 bases lying between them. A J-beta primer mix and a sample-barcoded 5' primer were used in a second PCR of about 7 to 12 cycles. TCRdb itself ran the 5' RACE reads through MiXCR, one entry per CDR3 protein. This sample carries approximately 2,000,000 distinct CDR3 sequences, roughly two fifths of them seen once, and the ten largest clones take around 23%. Worth noting for this clonotype: Antigen unknown.

The V gene is TRBV7-2, the J gene TRBJ2-5; D gene uncertain. This clonotype originated in a human donor in good health. Material: blood. The CDR3 DNA reads as TGTGCCAGCAGCTTAGCGATGGGCGCGGAGCAGTACTTC. Protein product: CASSLAMGAEQYF.